This T cell receptor (beta chain) originates from a study of CD8+CD57+ T cells in acquired aplastic anemia (dated by TCRdb to 2016 to 2019). Context from the whole study: A mean of around 3.2 ug of DNA, ranging from roughly 0.2 to 27.4 ug, was extracted from sorted CD4+ and CD8+ cells. A CD8+CD57+ expansion meant a frequency higher than the mean frequency seen in healthy subjects.

The research as a whole found: Patients and healthy controls showed no significant difference in CD8+ Simpson's diversity (P=0.060). Although roughly 30 CD8+ CDR3 sequences were shared by patients and controls, these sequences appeared highly expressed in patients and within the immunodominant clones of patients.

In the germline V gene (reference sequence), CDR1 corresponds to LNHDA and CDR2 to SQIVND. V and J are truncated by 4 bases and 0 bases respectively, leaving an intervening sequence of 14 bases. Taken from cysteine to phenylalanine, the CDR3 has 16 residues. Only CDR3 DNA is held: 48 bases, read in frame from base 1. Expansion of CD8+CD57+ cells had been shown by flow cytometry in the patients chosen for sequencing. Every patient had severe acquired aplastic anemia, diagnosed using the International Study of Aplastic Anemia and Agranulocytosis and Camitta criteria. At the time blood was sampled, none of the patients had received any therapy. TCR repertoires of sorted CD4+ and CD8+ blood T cells from severe aplastic anemia patients and healthy subjects were deep-sequenced in the study. Patients were enrolled under clinicaltrials.gov protocols 00001620, 01623167, 00001397, 00071045, 00081523 and 00961064 in the USA. Ficoll-Paque density gradient centrifugation was used to isolate peripheral blood mononuclear cells. CD4+ and CD8+ T cells were sorted by FACS or magnetic beads before DNA extraction.

TCR beta VDJ combination and CDR3 sequence profiling used genomic DNA as the template. An Illumina HiSeq 2000 was the platform used for TCR repertoire sequencing. Per the authors' processing: TRBV/TRBJ rearrangement plots, CDR3 size and DJ length profiles, and Simpson's diversity index were used to evaluate the repertoires. The most abundant DNA sequence in the deep sequencing data was defined as the immunodominant clone. CDR3 amino acid sequences were screened for sharing across subjects and compared with published repertoires and the VDJdb database. TCRdb ran its own pipeline on the public reads, namely fastp trimming at Q25 and MiXCR clone calling, and kept in-frame beta chains. Every distinct CDR3 protein forms one entry, paired with its most common genes and DNA. TCRdb's processing, not the study's, gives the V and J calls here. The table for this sample lists fewer than 250,000 distinct CDR3 sequences; around 45% of them were counted only once. The ten largest clones add up to 7.8% of the sample.

A note on this clonotype: Its binding antigen is unknown. Qualities for individual bases were not recorded, and no much larger clone is one base off.

The sequencing input was sorted CD4+, CD8+, or CD8+CD57+ T cells (not recorded which) from PBMCs. The clonotype was recovered from a human donor with aplastic anemia. Recombination joined TRBV19 with TRBJ2-3, and the D gene may be TRBD1, 6 bases matching. This receptor has the CDR3 CASSTGVTTSTDTQYF. In nucleotides, the sequence is TGTGCCAGTAGTACAGGGGTCACCACTAGCACAGATACGCAGTATTTT. Here the CDR3 is joined to the reference TRBV19 and TRBJ2-3 genes, and the full variable domain is: DGGITQSPKYLFRKEGQNVTLSCEQNLNHDAMYWYRQDPGQGLRLIYYSQIVNDFQKGDIAEGYSVSREKKESFPLTVTSAQKNPTAFYLCASSTGVTTSTDTQYFGPGTRLTVL.